Presented here are 20 T cell receptor beta chains from one specimen sequenced in a study of shared clonotypes between healthy human individuals. Method: immunoSEQ multiplex PCR; TCRdb's copy keeps in-frame clones and lacks some. Of 550,000 to 700,000 clones listed, 60% to 75% are singletons. What was sequenced was memory CD4+ T cells sorted from blood. Specified subset: CD45RA-negative fraction. The origin of the receptors is a woman aged 25 to 39 in good health.

This clone has only a few counts. J is TRBJ1-1 and V is TRBV9; D is unresolved. Germline CDR1 SGDLS, CDR2 YYNGEE. CDR3 size: 15 residues. Trimming removed 4 bases from V and 3 bases from J, with 16 bases in between. CDR3 amino acids: CASSPAGSRDTEAFF. CDR3 sequence (DNA): TGTGCCAGCAGCCCAGCCGGGTCTCGGGACACTGAAGCTTTCTTT.

V usage is TRBV15 and J usage is TRBJ2-7, with D perhaps being TRBD1 or TRBD2 (5 bases each). Germline assignment: CDR1 LNHNV and CDR2 YYDKDF (reference sequence). The CDR3 extends over 14 amino acids. The germline V and J ends were trimmed by 0 bases and 12 bases, with 18 bases remaining between them. CDR3 bases: TGTGCCACCAGCAGAGACCCCAGGGACGGCAAGGCGTACTTC. Residues: CATSRDPRDGKAYF.

This clone has a handful of counts. The chain employs TRBV29-1 and TRBJ1-5; the D is unclear. V lost 4 bases, J lost 0 bases, and 13 bases lay in between. Germline CDR1 and CDR2: SQVTM and ANQGSEA. The CDR3 contains 15 residues. The DNA for the CDR3 is TGCAGCGTTGGCCAGGACGCACATAGCAATCAGCCCCAGCATTTT. It codes for CSVGQDAHSNQPQHF.

Comment on this clone: This same CDR3 is encoded by further DNA sequences in the sample. This chain links TRBV27 with TRBJ2-1; weak D call: TRBD2 (5 bases). The CDR3 length is 15 residues. V lost 6 bases to trimming and J lost 0 bases, with 12 bases between them. Per germline, CDR1 MNHEY and CDR2 SMNVEV (reference sequence). The CDR3 DNA reads as TGTGCCAGCAGACTAGTAGGAAGCTCCTACAATGAGCAGTTCTTC. Its protein is CASRLVGSSYNEQFF.

The chain carries TRBV29-1 and TRBJ2-5; 8 bases match TRBD2. In germline, CDR1 is SQVTM, CDR2 ANQGSEA. The CDR3 spans 13 residues. V gave up 6 bases and J gave up 1 base; unmatched junction bases: 4. The CDR3 coding sequence is TGCAGCGTCCGCACTAGCGGCCAAGAGACCCAGTACTTC. Protein: CSVRTSGQETQYF.

This sequence joins TRBV7-8 and TRBJ1-2; no clear D gene. CDR3 length equals 14 residues. V lost 1 base to trimming and J lost 4 bases, with 10 bases between them. CDR1 SGHVS and CDR2 FQNEAQ come from the germline V gene. The CDR3 region has the DNA TGTGCCAGCAGCTTAGACAGAACAGCCTATGGCTACACCTTC. Translation gives CASSLDRTAYGYTF.

This chain links TRBV18 with TRBJ1-1; 10 nucleotides match TRBD1. This CDR3 comprises 15 residues. Germline V gene sequence: CDR1 KGHSH, CDR2 LQKENI. Trimming took 6 bases from V and 6 from J; bases not matched to a gene: 10. CDR3 DNA sequence: TGTGCCAGCTCGGCCGGGACAGGGGTGATTGCTGAAGCTTTCTTT. Amino acid sequence: CASSAGTGVIAEAFF. Full variable domain (rest looked up from reference TRBV18 and TRBJ1-1): NAGVMQNPRHLVRRRGQEARLRCSPMKGHSHVYWYRQLPEEGLKFMVYLQKENIIDESGMPKERFSAEFPKEGPSILRIQQVVRGDSAAYFCASSAGTGVIAEAFFGQGTRLTVV.

This clone was observed at least ten times. V is TRBV5-4 and J is TRBJ1-2, with 7 bases aligning to TRBD1. CDR1 SGHNT and CDR2 YYREEE come from the germline V gene (reference sequence). The CDR3 consists of 15 residues. The trim removed 4 bases at V and 5 bases at J, leaving 11 bases unmatched. CDR3 protein: CASSLTGISWYGYTF. Here the CDR3 DNA reads TGTGCCAGCAGCCTGACAGGGATCTCGTGGTATGGCTACACCTTC.

The V gene is TRBV30, the J gene TRBJ2-1; the D gene is possibly TRBD2 (6 bases). Trimming pared 4 bases from V and 15 bases from J, leaving 16 bases between. Germline loops: CDR1 GTSNPN, CDR2 SVGIG (reference sequence). This CDR3 is built from 11 residues. CDR3 nucleotides: TGTGCCTGGACCCTAGGAGGGGAGGTGTTCTTC. Translated, it gives CAWTLGGEVFF.

The chain joins TRBV9 to TRBJ1-2, with 7 bases that match TRBD1. J lost 8 bases, V lost 1 base, and 5 bases had no gene match. The germline V gene encodes CDR1 SGDLS and CDR2 YYNGEE. This CDR3 spans 13 amino acids. The CDR3 bases are TGTGCCAGCAGCGTAAACAGGGGTTCCGGCTACACCTTC. It encodes CASSVNRGSGYTF.

This chain uses TRBV27 with TRBJ1-2; a possible D gene is TRBD1 (5 bases). The V gene lost 5 bases and the J gene lost 9 bases, with 16 bases spanning the gap. In germline, CDR1 is MNHEY, CDR2 SMNVEV (reference sequence). The CDR3 length is 13 residues. CDR3 sequence reads: CASSPSAGQRYTF. In DNA, the CDR3 is TGTGCCAGCAGTCCCTCTGCGGGGCAGCGCTACACCTTC.

CDR3 nucleotides: TGTGCCAGCACTACGGGGAAGCAGCCCCAGTACTTC. Amino acids: CASTTGKQPQYF. The chain links TRBV27 to TRBJ2-5; D possibly corresponds to TRBD2 (5 bases). CDR1 is MNHEY, CDR2 SMNVEV, per germline (reference sequence). V gave up 7 bases and J gave up 9 bases, with 15 bases separating them. CDR3 length: 12 residues.

The chain couples TRBV7-9 to TRBJ2-3; TRBD2 aligns across 10 bases. Germline loops: CDR1 SEHNR, CDR2 FQNEAQ (reference sequence). This CDR3 comprises 15 residues. J lost 2 bases, V lost 6 bases, and 5 bases had no gene match. DNA of the CDR3: TGTGCCAGCAGACGACTAGCGGGTGTCACAGATACGCAGTATTTT. Residues: CASRRLAGVTDTQYF.

The J gene is TRBJ2-5, the V gene TRBV9; D gene unclear. Between the trimmed V and J ends, which lost 4 bases and 2 bases, there was a span of 9 bases. Germline CDR1 reads SGDLS; CDR2 reads YYNGEE. This CDR3 is built from 13 residues. CDR3 loop: CASSPRSQETQYF. In DNA, the CDR3 is TGTGCCAGCAGCCCGCGATCGCAAGAGACCCAGTACTTC.

J is TRBJ2-7 and V is TRBV27, with a tentative D call TRBD2 (5 bases). V lost 5 bases and J 5 bases, leaving 13 bases between the germline ends. This CDR3 has 13 residues. Germline assignment: CDR1 MNHEY and CDR2 SMNVEV (reference sequence). In DNA form, the CDR3 reads TGTGCCAGCAGTCCCCGGGGTAAGAACGAGCAGTACTTC. Amino acid sequence: CASSPRGKNEQYF.

The chain links TRBV2 to TRBJ2-1; maybe TRBD1 (5 bases). This CDR3 comprises 13 residues. Germline CDR1 and CDR2: SNHLY and FYNNEI. Trimming removed 7 bases from V and 7 bases from J, with 14 bases in between. The CDR3 sequence: CASKVYRGNEQFF. DNA of the CDR3: TGTGCCAGCAAGGTATATAGGGGTAATGAGCAGTTCTTC.

The V call is TRBV5-1, the J call TRBJ1-5, with D perhaps TRBD1 (5 bases). V was cut by 0 bases and J by 2 bases, with 9 bases left in between. The length of the CDR3 is 15 residues. Germline values: CDR1 SGHRS, CDR2 YFSETQ. CDR3 protein: CASSLAGLGNQPQHF. In DNA, the CDR3 is TGCGCCAGCAGCTTGGCAGGGCTCGGCAATCAGCCCCAGCATTTT.

The table lists this clone with a few counts. This chain connects TRBV28 to TRBJ1-1; a possible D gene is TRBD1 (6 bases). Germline values: CDR1 MDHEN, CDR2 SYDVKM. Trimming cost V 3 bases and J 5 bases, with 13 bases left between them. The length of the CDR3 is 14 residues. CDR3 nucleotides: TGTGCCAGCAGTTTCAAGGGGGGGAGAACTGAAGCTTTCTTT. Its translation: CASSFKGGRTEAFF.

The rearrangement uses TRBV5-1 and TRBJ1-3; a weak D match, TRBD1 (6 bases). V was trimmed by 6 bases and J by 3 bases, leaving 10 bases between them. Germline lookup yields CDR1 SGHRS and CDR2 YFSETQ. CDR3 length equals 13 residues. CDR3 nucleotide sequence: TGCGCCAGCACCCTGGACAGTGGAAACACCATATATTTT. It yields the protein CASTLDSGNTIYF.

The V call is TRBV14, the J call TRBJ2-1; D may match TRBD1 or TRBD2 (5 bases each). Trimming removed 4 bases at V and 10 bases at J, with 14 bases between. Germline CDR1 SGHDN, CDR2 FVKESK. The CDR3 runs to 13 residues. CDR3 residues: CASSRDPRGEQFF. CDR3 coding DNA: TGTGCCAGCAGCCGGGACCCCCGAGGCGAGCAGTTCTTC.